This T cell receptor (beta chain) was captured by sequencing in a study of blood T cells in healthy people across ages. About the research overall: Using template switching, researchers captured about one barcoded beta molecule for each two T cells. General study points: The study found more naive CD4+ cells and higher diversity in long-lived than aged donors. Getting older went along with TCR beta diversity per million T cells dropping roughly linearly.

The CDR3 has 14 amino acids. V trimming: 5 bases; J trimming: 3 bases; junction bases outside the gene matches: 6. The germline V gene has CDR1 SGHTA and CDR2 FQGNSA. PCR was performed a second time for about 7 to 12 cycles using a sample-barcoded 5' primer and a J-beta primer mix. Researchers report that a template-switch adaptor with 12 random nucleotides tagged each cDNA molecule. A single record per CDR3 protein comes from TCRdb applying MiXCR to the 5' RACE reads. Of around 870,000 distinct CDR3 sequences in the sample, 25% to 35% were seen once. In its sample, this clonotype was seen many times. Its specificity is unknown.

The sample taken for sequencing was blood. V is TRBV7-2 and J is TRBJ2-7; TRBD1 matches at 8 bases. This receptor was taken from a woman of 80 years or more in good health. The CDR3 DNA sequence: TGTGCCAGCAGCCGTGGACAGGGAAACTACGAGCAGTACTTC. It is translated as CASSRGQGNYEQYF.